A single sample gave rise to the 21 T cell receptor beta chains below, sequenced in a study of T cell repertoires in cytomegalovirus infection. TCRdb re-derived calls from the reads in MiXCR, one entry per CDR3 protein. The repertoire consists of fewer than 650,000 distinct CDR3 sequences, with about 40% occurring once and the leading ten covering 48%. These TCRs are of unknown antigen specificity. The material sequenced was cultured PBMCs, taken from culture after CMV antigen stimulation. The receptors shown here come from a human donor in good health (CMV status not recorded). Some clones in this sample may be carry-over from other donors' samples.

The J gene is TRBJ2-7, the V gene TRBV7-8; no firm D call. Trimming removed 1 base from V and 6 bases from J, with 10 bases in between. This CDR3 region has 13 residues. CDR1 SGHVS and CDR2 FQNEAQ come from the germline V gene. The CDR3 reads CASSLGLGFEQYF. The CDR3 DNA reads as TGTGCCAGCAGCTTAGGACTGGGGTTCGAGCAGTACTTC.

This clonotype was found once. In DNA, the CDR3 is TGTGCCAGGGACCTTGGGCTCTACGAGCAGTACTTC. Its protein is CARDLGLYEQYF. This chain connects TRBV6-6 to TRBJ2-7; D remains ambiguous. The CDR3 totals 12 residues. Germline lookup yields CDR1 MNHNY and CDR2 SVGAGI (reference sequence). Trimming cost V 9 bases and J 3 bases, with 12 bases left between them.

This chain uses TRBV6-2 or TRBV6-3 with TRBJ2-7; D may correspond to TRBD1 or TRBD2 (5 bases each). In germline, CDR1 is MNHEY, CDR2 SVGEGT. V was pared by 0 bases and J by 4 bases, with 13 bases between. This CDR3 contains 15 residues. Here the CDR3 DNA reads TGTGCCAGCAGTTACTCCCGGGGCTTCGGGTACGAGCAGTACTTC. This codes for CASSYSRGFGYEQYF.

The chain has TRBV18 and TRBJ2-4; 8 bases are a match to TRBD2. Unmatched junction bases numbered 11, after V lost 3 bases and J lost 7 bases. Per the germline V gene, CDR1 is KGHSH and CDR2 is LQKENI. The CDR3 is made up of 16 amino acids. The CDR3 nucleotides read TGTGCCAGCTCACCCTCCGAACGGGGGGGGTACAACATTCAGTACTTC. Amino acids: CASSPSERGGYNIQYF.

This chain joins TRBV7-4 and TRBJ2-7; weak D call: TRBD2 (5 bases). Germline V gene lookup returns CDR1 SGHVT and CDR2 SQSDAQ. The CDR3 extends over 13 amino acids. Between the trimmed V and J ends, which lost 5 bases and 3 bases, there was a span of 11 bases. The CDR3 loop reads CASSPRENYEQYF. The DNA for the CDR3 is TGTGCCAGCAGCCCAAGGGAGAACTACGAGCAGTACTTC.

This clonotype has at least ten counts. The chain employs TRBV7-2 and TRBJ2-1, with unresolved D. The CDR3 totals 15 residues. Germline V lookup: CDR1 SGHTA, CDR2 FQGNSA. The V end lost 5 bases, the J end lost 0 bases, and 11 bases lay between the germline ends. The CDR3, as DNA: TGTGCCAGCAGCGCCGACGTTAGCTCCTACAATGAGCAGTTCTTC. This sequence encodes CASSADVSSYNEQFF.

This clonotype came up a few times. V and J are TRBV7-2 and TRBJ2-4; possibly TRBD1 or TRBD2 for D (5 bases each). The V end lost 4 bases, the J end lost 6 bases, and 16 bases lay between the germline ends. The CDR3 covers 15 residues. Germline values: CDR1 SGHTA, CDR2 FQGNSA. The CDR3 nucleotides are TGTGCCAGCAGCTCAGCCGGGTCTGGGGGAAACATTCAGTACTTC. The encoded protein is CASSSAGSGGNIQYF.

This clonotype was counted only a few times. This chain joins TRBV20-1 and TRBJ1-6, with D uncertain. The CDR3 loop spans 14 amino acids. CDR1 is DFQATT, CDR2 SNEGSKA, per germline (reference sequence). Trimming left V 4 bases short and J 9 bases short, with 16 bases between. Here the CDR3 DNA reads TGCAGTGCTAAGGCACAAAAGGTCTTTTCACCCCTCCACTTT. Its translation: CSAKAQKVFSPLHF.

This clonotype has ten or more counts. The V call is TRBV7-2, the J call TRBJ2-3, with D perhaps matching TRBD2 (5 bases). Trimming left V 4 bases short and J 5 bases short, with 10 bases between. The CDR3 covers 13 residues. The germline gives CDR1 SGHTA, CDR2 FQGNSA. In nucleotides, the CDR3 is TGTGCCAGCAGCTATGGACTGCTAGATACGCAGTATTTT. It translates to CASSYGLLDTQYF.

V is TRBV20-1 and J is TRBJ1-2; D might be TRBD1 (5 bases). CDR1 and CDR2 from the germline V gene are DFQATT and SNEGSKA (reference sequence). The CDR3 runs 14 residues. The V end lost 1 base, the J end lost 4 bases, and 13 bases lay between the germline ends. The CDR3 sequence is CSARVQGWVYGYTF. CDR3 in DNA: TGCAGTGCTAGAGTCCAGGGTTGGGTCTATGGCTACACCTTC.

The chain uses TRBV7-2 and TRBJ1-2; D is possibly TRBD1 (6 bases). Deletions cut 5 bases from V and 7 bases from J, with 20 bases between. The CDR3 length is 15 residues. Germline CDR1 is SGHTA and CDR2 is FQGNSA. The CDR3 DNA follows: TGTGCCAGCAGCCCCAGCGCCGGGGGGGCGAGTGGCTACACCTTC. Amino acids: CASSPSAGGASGYTF.

This clonotype was counted a few times. The chain recombines TRBV7-9 with TRBJ2-3; 15 positions match TRBD2. V was pared by 3 bases and J by 10 bases, with 23 bases of the junction left unmatched. This CDR3 is built from 21 residues. Germline CDR1 is SEHNR and CDR2 is FQNEAQ (reference sequence). The CDR3 DNA follows: TGTGCCAGCAGCTTTGCCAGAACCCAAGGACTAGCGGGAGGGCTGGGCCCTTCGCAGTATTTT. It specifies CASSFARTQGLAGGLGPSQYF.

The V call is TRBV19, the J call TRBJ2-1; either TRBD1 or TRBD2 may supply D (5 bases each). The CDR3 has 15 amino acids. V lost 5 bases to trimming and J lost 7 bases, with 18 bases between them. Germline-derived CDR1 and CDR2 are LNHDA and SQIVND (reference sequence). In nucleotides, the CDR3 is TGTGCCAGTAGTCCAAACGCCGGGACGGATAATGAGCAGTTCTTC. Residues: CASSPNAGTDNEQFF.

The rearrangement uses TRBV5-1 and TRBJ2-2; tentatively, D is TRBD1 (6 bases). V was shortened by 4 bases and J by 2 bases, with 9 bases between the two germline ends. The CDR3 sequence is 14 residues long. Per germline, CDR1 SGHRS and CDR2 YFSETQ. DNA for the CDR3: TGCGCCAGCAGCATGGGGGCTAACACCGGGGAGCTGTTTTTT. Its protein product is CASSMGANTGELFF.

This clonotype has just a few counts. CDR3: CASSFDGEGTDTQYF. The CDR3 DNA is TGTGCCAGCAGCTTTGATGGCGAGGGCACAGATACGCAGTATTTT. This chain uses TRBV7-2 with TRBJ2-3; no reliable D call. Trimming took off 3 bases at V and 1 base at J, with 11 bases between the two ends. The CDR3 runs 15 residues. In germline, CDR1 is SGHTA, CDR2 FQGNSA.

As regards this clonotype: One base away lies a much larger clone, so this may be a sequencing read error. V and J are TRBV7-2 and TRBJ2-7, with D tentatively TRBD1 or TRBD2 (5 bases each). CDR1 is SGHTA and CDR2 is FQGNSA in the germline V gene. The CDR3 is made up of 13 amino acids. The CDR3 spells CASSARSRDEQCF. In DNA, the CDR3 is TGTGCCAGCAGCGCAAGGAGCCGGGACGAGCAGTGCTTC. The full variable domain, completed using reference TRBV7-2 and TRBJ2-7, is GAGVSQSPSNKVTEKGKDVELRCDPISGHTALYWYRQSLGQGLEFLIYFQGNSAPDKSGLPSDRFSAERTGGSVSTLTIQRTQQEDSAVYLCASSARSRDEQCFGPGTRLTVT.

This clonotype came up a few times. This chain joins TRBV5-4 and TRBJ1-4; D gene uncertain. Trimming removed 5 bases from V and 8 bases from J, with 13 bases in between. The CDR3 runs 13 residues. The germline CDR1 and CDR2 sequences are SGHNT and YYREEE (reference sequence). The CDR3 is CASSRTFGEKLFF. The CDR3 nucleotides read TGTGCCAGCAGTAGGACGTTTGGGGAAAAACTGTTTTTT.

This chain links TRBV7-2 with TRBJ1-5; a possible D gene is TRBD1 (5 bases). Trimming stripped 7 bases from V and 3 bases from J, with 19 bases between. The CDR3 contains 16 residues. The germline CDR1 and CDR2 sequences are SGHTA and FQGNSA. The CDR3 DNA reads as TGTACCAGCAAACCCCCAGGGCAAAAGGACAATCAGCCCCAGCATTTT. Residues: CTSKPPGQKDNQPQHF.

The chain links TRBV10-3 to TRBJ1-6, with 7 positions matching TRBD1. V gave up 7 bases and J gave up 2 bases; unmatched junction bases: 5. CDR1 is ENHRY, CDR2 SYGVKD, per germline. The CDR3 consists of 15 residues. The CDR3 loop is CAIKTGTPYNSPLHF. CDR3 nucleotides: TGTGCCATCAAGACAGGGACGCCCTATAATTCACCCCTCCACTTT.

This clonotype was counted ten times or more. V usage is TRBV7-8 and J usage is TRBJ1-5, with TRBD1 as a possible D gene (5 bases). CDR1 is SGHVS, CDR2 FQNEAQ, per germline. There are 16 residues in the CDR3. The V end was cut by 5 bases, the J end by 7 bases, with 21 bases between. The CDR3 DNA reads as TGTGCCAGCAGCCCTTATAGGGATTGGGGCCGGCAGCCCCAGCATTTT. Translation gives CASSPYRDWGRQPQHF.

The rearrangement joins TRBV15 to TRBJ2-4; D unclear. CDR1 and CDR2 from the germline V gene are LNHNV and YYDKDF (reference sequence). CDR3 length equals 13 residues. V shed 0 bases and J shed 8 bases, with 8 bases lying between them. The DNA for the CDR3 is TGTGCCACCAGCAGAGACCGGGTCGACATTCAGTACTTC. Translating gives CATSRDRVDIQYF. Variable domain in full (rest from reference TRBV15 and TRBJ2-4): DAMVIQNPRYQVTQFGKPVTLSCSQTLNHNVMYWYQQKSSQAPKLLFHYYDKDFNNEADTPDNFQSRRPNTSFCFLDIRSPGLGDTAMYLCATSRDRVDIQYFGAGTRLSVL.